The 20 T cell receptor beta chains presented below share a single source sample, sequenced in a study of tumor and adjacent non-tumor tissue in lung cancer (dated by TCRdb to the late 2010s). Library preparation employed multiplex PCR. The sequencing machine was an Illumina HiSeq 2500. TCRbeta libraries were constructed through three rounds of nested PCR with primers (Table S4) according to protocols adapted from ARM-PCR. TCRdb ran its own pipeline on the public reads, namely fastp trimming at Q25 and MiXCR clone calling, and kept in-frame beta chains. Rows with a matching CDR3 protein are joined into one entry that keeps the most common DNA and genes. This sample comprises fewer than 45,000 distinct CDR3 sequences, less than 70% of them detected only once. Around 20% of the sample goes to the ten largest clones. RNA was extracted from bulk unsorted tissue and checked for quality with a NanoDrop ND-1000 and an Agilent 2100. Distant non-tumor tissue taken more than 3 cm from the tumor edge was used as the normal lung sample.

The sample was distant non-tumor lung tissue. These TCRs come from a middle-aged woman with non-small cell lung cancer.

As for this clonotype: This could be a read error, since a much larger clone is one nucleotide away. The conserved phenylalanine or tryptophan normally closing the CDR3 is absent here, so this likely arose from a read error. The chain combines TRBV12-3 or TRBV12-4 with TRBJ2-7, with D possibly being TRBD1 (5 bases). With 7 bases removed from V and 6 bases from J, the gap between germline ends came to 10 bases. This CDR3 has 11 amino acids. CDR3 in DNA: TGTGCCAGCACGTTGGGGCTCGAGCAGTACTTA. Translating it yields CASTLGLEQYL.

This clonotype was detected ten times or more. This chain links TRBV28 with TRBJ2-1; 12 bases fit TRBD2. The CDR3 extends over 17 amino acids. The junction had 2 bases not matched to a gene; V was cut back by 2 bases and J by 0 bases. In germline, CDR1 is MDHEN, CDR2 SYDVKM. The chain's CDR3 is CASSLTTSGSSYNEQFF. The CDR3 bases are TGTGCCAGCAGTTTAACGACTAGCGGGAGCTCCTACAATGAGCAGTTCTTC.

The chain is built from TRBV7-9 and TRBJ1-2, with a weak D call TRBD1 (6 bases). Per germline, CDR1 SEHNR and CDR2 FQNEAQ (reference sequence). The V end lost 4 bases, the J end lost 4 bases, and 16 bases lay between the germline ends. CDR3 length: 15 amino acids. Here the CDR3 reads CASSSSGGGGYGYTF. The DNA for the CDR3 is TGTGCCAGCAGCTCAAGTGGGGGGGGCGGCTATGGCTACACCTTC.

Concerning this clonotype itself: It is likely a read error, because the conserved phenylalanine at the end of the CDR3 is missing. The chain is built from TRBV11-2 and TRBJ2-1, with TRBD2 identical over 13 bases. The CDR3 length is 17 residues. The V gene's germline CDR1 is SGHAT and CDR2 FQNNGV. The CDR3 DNA sequence: TGTGCTAGCAGCTTAGGGACTAGCGGGGTGGCCTACAATGAGCAGTTCGTC. Translation: CASSLGTSGVAYNEQFV.

In its sample, this clonotype was seen a few times. This CDR3 is missing its conserved last phenylalanine or tryptophan, likely due to a read error. No DNA is shown, since the ends of the CDR3 on it are uncertain; the CDR3 is the one TCRdb lists. The chain joins TRBV11-3 to TRBJ2-7; whether TRBD1, the table's D call, matches the DNA was not checked. The CDR3 is 16 amino acids in total, end residues counted. Germline CDR1 SGHNT, CDR2 YENEEA. The chain's CDR3 is CASSLDLGQGLYERYL.

DNA for the CDR3: TGTGACGGCAGTCCCAGCGGAGGGGCAGCCCTTCGGATGGCCCAGCATTTT. It encodes CDGSPSGGAALRMAQHF. The chain joins TRBV6-1 to TRBJ1-5, with D possibly matching TRBD1 (5 bases). There are 17 residues in the CDR3. Per the germline V gene, CDR1 is MNHNS and CDR2 is SASEGT.

In this sample, this clonotype turned up many times. J is TRBJ2-3 and V is TRBV6-1; D is perhaps TRBD1 (5 bases). Germline V gives CDR1 MNHNS, CDR2 SASEGT. The CDR3 extends over 11 amino acids. The germline V and J ends were trimmed by 7 bases and 6 bases, with 8 bases remaining between them. The CDR3 loop is CASIRVDTQYF. The CDR3, as DNA: TGTGCCAGCATCAGGGTTGATACGCAGTATTTT.

The rearrangement joins TRBV29-1 to TRBJ2-7; D gene ambiguous. The CDR3 consists of 13 residues. From germline, CDR1 is SQVTM and CDR2 ANQGSEA. V lost 6 bases and J lost 3, with 15 bases in between. The CDR3 DNA reads TGCAGCGTCGTTGGATCAGTCAACTACGAGCAGTACTTC. It encodes CSVVGSVNYEQYF.

Points on this clonotype: Given a much more abundant clone one base away, this may be a read error. V usage is TRBV6-4 and J usage is TRBJ1-1; 11 positions match TRBD1. The germline V gene encodes CDR1 MRHNA and CDR2 SNTAGT. The CDR3 covers 17 residues. CDR3 loop: CANSALLEDRGPRRAFF. CDR3 DNA: TGTGCCAACAGTGCTCTTCTCGAGGACAGGGGGCCTCGGAGGGCTTTCTTT.

This chain connects TRBV5-6 to TRBJ2-2; D is tentatively TRBD1 or TRBD2 (7 bases each). From germline, CDR1 is SGHDT and CDR2 YYEEEE. V was shortened by 0 bases and J by 13 bases, with 16 bases between the two germline ends. The CDR3 is 14 amino acids. CDR3 loop: CASSLGLAYRGLFF. CDR3 DNA sequence: TGTGCCAGCAGCTTGGGACTAGCTTACAGGGGGCTGTTTTTT.

The chain carries TRBV27 and TRBJ2-7; 9 bases map to TRBD1. Per germline, CDR1 MNHEY and CDR2 SMNVEV (reference sequence). Unmatched junction bases numbered 10, after V lost 8 bases and J lost 2 bases. This CDR3 spans 15 amino acids. The CDR3 loop is CASRSPGQGTYEQYF. The CDR3 DNA follows: TGTGCCAGCCGAAGCCCGGGACAGGGTACCTACGAGCAGTACTTC.

Notes on this clonotype: The junction departs from germline at one end; a sequencing error may be responsible. This chain joins TRBV4-2 and TRBJ1-5; D not certain. Germline V lookup: CDR1 LGHNA, CDR2 YNFKEQ. There are 15 residues in the CDR3. This CDR3 is CSSSQDKQSNQPQHF. The CDR3 DNA follows: TGTTCCAGCAGCCAAGATAAGCAGAGCAATCAGCCCCAGCATTTT.

The V and J genes are TRBV5-4 and TRBJ1-3; D is perhaps TRBD1 (6 bases). The V and J ends lost 4 bases and 16 bases respectively, with 18 bases between them. The CDR3 runs 12 residues. Germline values: CDR1 SGHNT, CDR2 YYREEE (reference sequence). The chain's CDR3 is CASSIRGNNMYF. CDR3 nucleotides: TGTGCCAGCAGCATCAGGGGAAACAACATGTATTTT. Looking up the rest from reference TRBV5-4 and TRBJ1-3 gives the full variable domain: ETGVTQSPTHLIKTRGQQVTLRCSSQSGHNTVSWYQQALGQGPQFIFQYYREEENGRGNFPPRFSGLQFPNYSSELNVNALELDDSALYLCASSIRGNNMYFGEGSWLTVV.

This clonotype was observed a few times. At one of its ends the junction is not consistent with the germline gene, which may arise from a read error. This chain links TRBV19 with TRBJ2-3; a possible D gene is TRBD2 (5 bases). Germline assignment: CDR1 LNHDA and CDR2 SQIVND (reference sequence). This CDR3 is built from 15 residues. In nucleotides, the CDR3 is TGCGCCAGTAGTATCGCTAGCCCTAGCACAGATACGCAGTATTTT. It yields the protein CASSIASPSTDTQYF. The complete variable domain, with remaining parts taken from reference TRBV19 and TRBJ2-3, reads DGGITQSPKYLFRKEGQNVTLSCEQNLNHDAMYWYRQDPGQGLRLIYYSQIVNDFQKGDIAEGYSVSREKKESFPLTVTSAQKNPTAFYLCASSIASPSTDTQYFGPGTRLTVL.

About this clonotype itself: The junction does not match germline at one end; this may be a read error. This chain connects TRBV7-8 to TRBJ1-6, with TRBD1 as a possible D gene (5 bases). Per the germline V gene, CDR1 is SGHVS and CDR2 is FQNEAQ. The CDR3 is 18 amino acids. The CDR3 DNA reads TGTGCCAGCAGCTTGAACGGCGGGGTGACAGCCTTGTATTCACCCCTACACTTT. Its protein product is CASSLNGGVTALYSPLHF.

The table lists this clonotype with many counts. V is TRBV12-3 or TRBV12-4 and J is TRBJ2-3; 10 bases match TRBD2. V dropped 0 bases and J dropped 1; count of bases not matched to a gene: 1. This CDR3 has 16 residues. As DNA, the CDR3 is TGTGCCAGCAGTTTAGCTCTAGCGGGGGGCACAGATACGCAGTATTTT. Its protein is CASSLALAGGTDTQYF.

The chain recombines TRBV11-2 with TRBJ2-7, with a possible D match to TRBD2 (5 bases). This CDR3 has 12 residues. Germline V lookup: CDR1 SGHAT, CDR2 FQNNGV. V was pared by 7 bases and J by 9 bases, with 16 bases between. The chain's CDR3 is CASNLGDCGQYF. The CDR3 DNA sequence: TGTGCCAGCAACTTGGGAGATTGCGGGCAGTACTTC.

To note about this clonotype: Relative to the germline gene, one junction end is altered; a read error may explain this. The V call is TRBV6-1, the J call TRBJ2-1, with a weak D call TRBD2 (5 bases). Germline values: CDR1 MNHNS, CDR2 SASEGT. The CDR3 consists of 15 residues. The CDR3 here is CASRSLVGFTEERFF. The CDR3 coding sequence is TGTGCCAGCAGGTCACTAGTGGGGTTTACGGAAGAGCGGTTCTTC.

About this clonotype: This may stem from a read error, because a much larger clone lies one nucleotide away. This CDR3 fails to terminate in the conserved phenylalanine or tryptophan, so it likely reflects a read error. This chain's CDR3 is CASSRDGYEQYL. DNA for the CDR3: TGTGCCAGCAGTCGGGACGGCTACGAGCAGTACCTC. The chain uses TRBV2 and TRBJ2-7; either TRBD1 or TRBD2 may supply D (5 bases each). CDR1 and CDR2 from the germline V gene are SNHLY and FYNNEI. Trimming cost V 5 bases and J 3 bases, with 8 bases left between them. This CDR3 is 12 amino acids long.

A note on this clonotype: A read error may produce the germline difference seen at one junction end. V gene TRBV7-9 combines with J gene TRBJ2-6; TRBD1 is a possible D gene (5 bases). The CDR3 length is 17 residues. CDR1 is SEHNR and CDR2 is FQNEAQ in the germline V gene (reference sequence). The CDR3 here is CASSPRRASGGANVLIF. The CDR3 DNA follows: TGTGCCAGCAGCCCTCGCAGGGCTTCAGGTGGTGCCAACGTCCTGATTTTC.